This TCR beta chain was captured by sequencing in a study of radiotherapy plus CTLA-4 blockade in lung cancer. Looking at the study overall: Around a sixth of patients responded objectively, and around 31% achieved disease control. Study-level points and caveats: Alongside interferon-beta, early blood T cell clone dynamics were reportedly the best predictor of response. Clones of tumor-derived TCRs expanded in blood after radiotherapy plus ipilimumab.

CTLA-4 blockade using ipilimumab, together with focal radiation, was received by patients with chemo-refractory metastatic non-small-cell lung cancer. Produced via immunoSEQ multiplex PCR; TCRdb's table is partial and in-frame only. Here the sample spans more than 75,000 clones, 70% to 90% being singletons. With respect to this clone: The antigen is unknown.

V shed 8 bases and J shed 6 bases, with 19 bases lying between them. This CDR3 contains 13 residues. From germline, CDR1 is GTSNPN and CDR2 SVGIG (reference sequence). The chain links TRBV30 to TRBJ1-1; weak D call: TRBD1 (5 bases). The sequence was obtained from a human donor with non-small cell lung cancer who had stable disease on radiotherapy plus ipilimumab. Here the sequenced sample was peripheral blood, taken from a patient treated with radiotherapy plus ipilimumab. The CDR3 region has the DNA TGTGCCCGAGAAGAGTCAGGGACCGCTGAAGCTTTCTTT. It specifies CAREESGTAEAFF.